The 18 T cell receptor beta chains listed next were all sequenced from one sample in a study of shared clonotypes between healthy human individuals. Repertoires were generated with immunoSEQ multiplex PCR, while TCRdb's copy carries only in-frame clones and drops some. The sample carries approximately 2,000,000 clones, just over 90% recorded once. Naive-designated CD8 cells lacked CD45RO, were positively enriched for CCR7, and omitted terminally differentiated effector memory CD45RA+ cells. Input material: naive CD8+ T cells from PBMCs. The receptors stem from a young man in good health. Some clones in this sample may be carry-over from other donors' samples.

This chain uses TRBV28 with TRBJ2-7; 8 bases agree with TRBD2. The ends lost 10 bases at V and 2 bases at J; junction bases unmatched: 7. Germline lookup yields CDR1 MDHEN and CDR2 SYDVKM. The CDR3 sequence is 13 residues long. In DNA, the CDR3 is TGTGCCACTCGGCGGGGGGTAGCCTACGAGCAGTACTTC. Its translation is CATRRGVAYEQYF.

The V gene is TRBV29-1, the J gene TRBJ2-1; possible D gene TRBD2, 5 bases. V was shortened by 6 bases and J by 1 base, with 10 bases between the two germline ends. Germline lookup yields CDR1 SQVTM and CDR2 ANQGSEA. The CDR3 contains 13 residues. In DNA, the CDR3 is TGCAGCGTAGTGGAGGTTTCCTACAATGAGCAGTTCTTC. Encoded protein: CSVVEVSYNEQFF.

The chain recombines TRBV28 with TRBJ2-5, with 12 positions matching TRBD2. This CDR3 has 16 residues. J was trimmed by 2 bases and V by 5 bases; bases with no gene match: 6. Germline V gene lookup returns CDR1 MDHEN and CDR2 SYDVKM. The chain's CDR3 is CASSPLAGGPQETQYF. In DNA form, the CDR3 reads TGTGCCAGCAGTCCCCTAGCGGGAGGGCCACAAGAGACCCAGTACTTC.

V and J are TRBV13 and TRBJ2-5; D is undetermined. V was shortened by 0 bases and J by 0 bases, with 11 bases between the two germline ends. Per germline, CDR1 PRHDT and CDR2 FYEKMQ (reference sequence). The CDR3 is made up of 16 amino acids. The CDR3 coding sequence is TGTGCCAGCAGCTTAGGGGTCGACAACAACCAAGAGACCCAGTACTTC. Its protein product is CASSLGVDNNQETQYF.

The chain joins TRBV6-5 to TRBJ2-7; D gene ambiguous. Trimming took 6 bases from V and 0 from J, leaving 12 bases between them. CDR1 and CDR2 from the germline V gene are MNHEY and SVGAGI. CDR3 length: 14 residues. CDR3: CASSLQELSYEQYF. In DNA, the CDR3 is TGTGCCAGCAGCCTCCAGGAGCTCTCCTACGAGCAGTACTTC.

This chain joins TRBV19 and TRBJ2-7, with D possibly matching TRBD2 (6 bases). This CDR3 spans 14 amino acids. V lost 5 bases and J 5 bases, leaving 16 bases between the germline ends. Germline CDR1 reads LNHDA; CDR2 reads SQIVND (reference sequence). In DNA form, the CDR3 reads TGTGCCAGTAGTCTTCCAGGGAGGACCAACGAGCAGTACTTC. Its protein product is CASSLPGRTNEQYF.

With regard to this clone: Other DNA sequences from this sample encode an identical CDR3 as well. The chain employs TRBV19 and TRBJ2-7; 10 bases fit TRBD2. The CDR3 totals 15 residues. V gave up 2 bases and J gave up 2 bases; unmatched junction bases: 3. Per the germline V gene, CDR1 is LNHDA and CDR2 is SQIVND (reference sequence). The DNA of the CDR3 is TGTGCCAGTAGTATACTAGCGGGAGCCACCTACGAGCAGTACTTC. The encoded protein is CASSILAGATYEQYF.

V gene TRBV9 combines with J gene TRBJ1-2; D may be TRBD1 (5 bases). CDR3 length: 16 amino acids. Germline V lookup: CDR1 SGDLS, CDR2 YYNGEE. Trimming took 6 bases from V and 1 from J, leaving 19 bases between them. CDR3 protein: CASNLEPGRVNYGYTF. In nucleotides, the CDR3 is TGTGCCAGCAACTTAGAACCGGGCAGGGTTAACTATGGCTACACCTTC.

The chain has TRBV19 and TRBJ1-5, with D possibly matching TRBD1 (5 bases). CDR1 is LNHDA and CDR2 is SQIVND in the germline V gene (reference sequence). CDR3 length: 14 amino acids. V was shortened by 4 bases and J by 4 bases, with 11 bases between the two germline ends. The CDR3 reads CASSTHSGNQPQHF. DNA of the CDR3: TGTGCCAGTAGTACCCACTCAGGGAATCAGCCCCAGCATTTT.

The CDR3 loop is CASSLDAGTANEKLFF. The CDR3 nucleotides are TGTGCCAGCAGTTTGGATGCCGGGACTGCTAATGAAAAACTGTTTTTT. The J gene is TRBJ1-4, the V gene TRBV28; tentatively, D is TRBD1 (5 bases). The germline gives CDR1 MDHEN, CDR2 SYDVKM. The CDR3 has 16 amino acids. V was clipped by 3 bases and J by 3 bases, with 14 bases between them.

The rearrangement uses TRBV14 and TRBJ2-5, with TRBD2 matching 14 bases. Germline V gives CDR1 SGHDN, CDR2 FVKESK. The CDR3 totals 16 residues. V was clipped by 4 bases and J by 1 base; unmatched bases: 2. The CDR3 sequence: CASSPGLAGAQETQYF. The CDR3 coding sequence is TGTGCCAGCAGCCCGGGACTAGCGGGAGCCCAAGAGACCCAGTACTTC.

The chain joins TRBV7-3 to TRBJ2-1; D is unresolved. Germline V gene sequence: CDR1 SGHTA, CDR2 FQGTGA. V was cut by 3 bases and J by 0 bases, with 6 bases left in between. CDR3 length equals 14 residues. The CDR3 loop reads CASSFGSSYNEQFF. The CDR3 DNA sequence: TGTGCCAGCAGCTTCGGCAGCTCCTACAATGAGCAGTTCTTC.

The chain carries TRBV11-3 and TRBJ2-1; D may be TRBD2 (6 bases). CDR1 is SGHNT and CDR2 is YENEEA in the germline V gene. The CDR3 is 13 amino acids. V gave up 4 bases and J gave up 8 bases, with 12 bases separating them. This CDR3 reads CASSSSSVDEQFF. DNA for the CDR3: TGTGCCAGCAGCTCCTCTAGCGTCGATGAGCAGTTCTTC.

J is TRBJ1-4 and V is TRBV7-6; 8 nucleotides line up with TRBD1. The J segment lost 8 bases and the V segment lost 4 bases, leaving 9 bases of the junction unmatched. CDR3 length: 15 residues. Germline V gene data show CDR1 as SGHVS and CDR2 as FNYEAQ. CDR3 coding DNA: TGTGCCAGCAGCTCCTCCCGACAGGGGTACGAAAAACTGTTTTTT. Protein: CASSSSRQGYEKLFF. Full variable domain (rest looked up from reference TRBV7-6 and TRBJ1-4): GAGVSQSPRYKVTKRGQDVALRCDPISGHVSLYWYRQALGQGPEFLTYFNYEAQQDKSGLPNDRFSAERPEGSISTLTIQRTEQRDSAMYRCASSSSRQGYEKLFFGSGTQLSVL.

CDR3 protein: CASSPIPGQGVYEQYF. CDR3 sequence (DNA): TGTGCCAGCAGTCCCATTCCGGGACAGGGAGTCTACGAGCAGTACTTC. This rearrangement joins TRBV6-6 to TRBJ2-7; 9 bases map to TRBD1. Germline trimming cut 5 bases from V and 3 bases from J; bases unmatched to any gene: 11. Germline values: CDR1 MNHNY, CDR2 SVGAGI (reference sequence). The CDR3 is made up of 16 amino acids.

CDR3 residues: CASSQDPPGLAGANVLTF. The CDR3 coding sequence is TGTGCCAGCAGCCAAGATCCCCCCGGACTAGCTGGGGCCAACGTCCTGACTTTC. This chain links TRBV4-2 with TRBJ2-6, with 7 bases matching TRBD2. CDR3 length equals 18 residues. Germline CDR1 is LGHNA and CDR2 is YNFKEQ. J was trimmed by 2 bases and V by 0 bases; bases with no gene match: 7.

The rearrangement links TRBV13 to TRBJ1-1, with D hard to call. Germline assignment: CDR1 PRHDT and CDR2 FYEKMQ (reference sequence). Trimming took 6 bases from V and 0 from J, leaving 8 bases between them. The CDR3 sequence is 13 residues long. The DNA of the CDR3 is TGTGCCAGCAGTGAGTCACTGAACACTGAAGCTTTCTTT. Translating it yields CASSESLNTEAFF.

The chain links TRBV5-1 to TRBJ1-1; D is undetermined. The germline V and J ends were trimmed by 1 base and 8 bases, with 9 bases remaining between them. The CDR3 totals 12 residues. Germline V CDR1 and CDR2: SGHRS, YFSETQ. DNA of the CDR3: TGCGCCAGCAGCTTGTCCTCGGGGGAAGCTTTCTTT. Translated, it gives CASSLSSGEAFF.